This T cell receptor beta chain was recorded in a study of blood T cell repertoires in COVID-19. Overall study context: In each case, the material was cDNA or gDNA derived from T cells, B-cell-depleted T cells, or PBMCs.

Methods used by the authors: Reference gene primer amplification in the assay estimated nucleated cell counts. Sequencing used immunoSEQ multiplex PCR; TCRdb keeps in-frame clones, though not all of them. Clone size and the V and J calls come from that table; the DNA yielded D and trimming. The repertoire holds about 300,000 clones, with about 90% as singletons. Seattle patients were enrolled during active infection and followed longitudinally. This CDR3 is 14 amino acids long. Trimming cost V 2 bases and J 5 bases, with 10 bases left between them. CDR1 and CDR2 (germline): MNHEY, SVGEGT. Sequenced input: peripheral blood. The chain couples TRBV6-2 or TRBV6-3 to TRBJ1-5; no reliable D call. The clonotype originates from a woman aged 25-40 years with COVID-19, enrolled during active disease. For the CDR3, the DNA is TGTGCCAGCAGTTACGCGGGGATGGATCAGCCCCAGCATTTT. Encoded protein: CASSYAGMDQPQHF.